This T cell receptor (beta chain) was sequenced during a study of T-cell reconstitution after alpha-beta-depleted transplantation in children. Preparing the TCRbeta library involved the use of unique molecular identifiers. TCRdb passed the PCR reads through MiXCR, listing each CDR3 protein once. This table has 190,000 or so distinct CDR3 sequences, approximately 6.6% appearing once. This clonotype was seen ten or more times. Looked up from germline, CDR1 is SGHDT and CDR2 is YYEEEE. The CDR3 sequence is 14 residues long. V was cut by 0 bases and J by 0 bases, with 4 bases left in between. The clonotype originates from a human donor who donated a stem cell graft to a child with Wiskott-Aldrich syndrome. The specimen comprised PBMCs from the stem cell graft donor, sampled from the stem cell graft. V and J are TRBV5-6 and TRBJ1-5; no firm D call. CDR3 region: CASSLVDSNQPQHF. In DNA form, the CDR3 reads TGTGCCAGCAGCTTGGTCGATAGCAATCAGCCCCAGCATTTT.